The 17 T cell receptor beta chains in this list originate from one sample, sequenced in a study of beta chain features in type 1 diabetes. General observations from the study: All four CD4+ subsets of Type 1 diabetes patients contained TCRB CDR3s that were moderately but significantly shorter.

cDNA synthesis used the whole RNA isolate, giving expressed TCRB sequences. TCRdb keeps only in-frame clones here, not all; method: immunoSEQ multiplex PCR. The table lists about 640,000 clones, 9.5% to 15% of them singletons. These receptors have no known antigen. Sequenced: naive CD4+ T cells from blood. The receptor set was obtained from a man aged 25 to 40 with type 1 diabetes.

The V and J genes are TRBV29-1 and TRBJ2-7; D is possibly TRBD1 (6 bases). The V and J ends lost 3 bases and 3 bases respectively, with 15 bases between them. This CDR3 spans 14 amino acids. Germline CDR1 is SQVTM and CDR2 is ANQGSEA. The CDR3 spells CSVEERETGYEQYF. CDR3 in DNA: TGCAGCGTTGAGGAAAGGGAGACAGGCTACGAGCAGTACTTC.

The chain joins TRBV10-3 to TRBJ2-3, with no clear D. The CDR3 runs to 16 residues. The V gene's germline CDR1 is ENHRY and CDR2 SYGVKD. V dropped 2 bases and J dropped 0 bases, with 12 bases sitting between them. DNA of the CDR3: TGTGCCATCAGTGAGGGGCCTGGCGGAAGCACAGATACGCAGTATTTT. Translated, it gives CAISEGPGGSTDTQYF.

This clone was counted between two and nine times. CDR3 amino acids: CASNTPDRVGGYTF. The CDR3 DNA follows: TGTGCCAGCAACACGCCGGACAGGGTGGGAGGCTACACCTTC. V usage is TRBV5-8 and J usage is TRBJ1-2; 8 bases agree with TRBD1. Germline CDR1 reads SGHTS; CDR2 reads YDEGEE. J gave up 8 bases and V 6 bases, and 12 bases lay outside the gene matches. This CDR3 contains 14 residues.

This chain connects TRBV5-1 to TRBJ2-3; D possibly corresponds to TRBD1 (6 bases). The CDR3 runs 15 residues. Between the trimmed V and J ends, which lost 4 bases and 0 bases, there was a span of 12 bases. CDR1 is SGHRS, CDR2 YFSETQ, per germline. The chain's CDR3 is CASSGQTSSTDTQYF. CDR3 DNA sequence: TGCGCCAGCAGCGGACAGACTTCTAGCACAGATACGCAGTATTTT.

V gene TRBV10-3 combines with J gene TRBJ2-3; TRBD2 agrees at 10 bases. The CDR3 length is 15 residues. With 6 bases clipped from V and 1 base from J, the junction kept 4 bases outside the gene matches. Germline-derived CDR1 and CDR2 are ENHRY and SYGVKD. The CDR3 spells CAIRASGGGTDTQYF. The CDR3 DNA is TGTGCCATCAGGGCTAGCGGGGGAGGCACAGATACGCAGTATTTT.

This clone was seen a handful of times. The J gene is TRBJ2-3, the V gene TRBV10-3, with 10 bases aligning to TRBD2. The CDR3 is 16 residues long. J lost 1 base, V lost 2 bases, and 3 bases had no gene match. CDR1 and CDR2 (germline): ENHRY, SYGVKD. CDR3 loop: CAISELGTSGTDTQYF. The DNA for the CDR3 is TGTGCCATCAGTGAGCTGGGGACTAGCGGCACAGATACGCAGTATTTT.

V is TRBV10-3 and J is TRBJ2-5; 8 bases line up with TRBD2. The trim removed 7 bases at V and 2 bases at J, leaving 6 bases unmatched. In germline, CDR1 is ENHRY, CDR2 SYGVKD. The CDR3 totals 14 residues. CDR3 in DNA: TGTGCCATCAAGAAGCGGGAGTTTCAAGAGACCCAGTACTTC. Translation gives CAIKKREFQETQYF.

CDR3: CASSQTGGSSYEQYF. Written as DNA, the CDR3 is TGTGCCAGCAGCCAGACAGGGGGTTCGTCCTACGAGCAGTACTTC. The chain carries TRBV5-4 and TRBJ2-7, with 9 bases aligning to TRBD1. Trimming cost V 4 bases and J 1 base; bases outside gene matches: 6. Germline values: CDR1 SGHNT, CDR2 YYREEE (reference sequence). This CDR3 has 15 amino acids.

V and J are TRBV19 and TRBJ2-3; the match to TRBD1 covers 7 bases. Germline V gene sequence: CDR1 LNHDA, CDR2 SQIVND (reference sequence). V lost 4 bases to trimming and J lost 6 bases; unmatched junction nucleotides: 10. The CDR3 runs to 15 residues. CDR3 nucleotide sequence: TGTGCCAGTAGTACCGGGACAGCGGAAGGGGATACGCAGTATTTT. Residues: CASSTGTAEGDTQYF.

The V gene is TRBV15, the J gene TRBJ2-7, with a tentative D call TRBD2 (6 bases). Germline CDR1 LNHNV, CDR2 YYDKDF (reference sequence). This CDR3 is built from 14 residues. V shed 1 base and J shed 2 bases, with 9 bases lying between them. CDR3 DNA sequence: TGTGCCACCAGCAGAGGCGGGGAGCCCTACGAGCAGTACTTC. Translating gives CATSRGGEPYEQYF.

The chain has TRBV5-4 and TRBJ2-3; 14 positions agree with TRBD2. This CDR3 comprises 18 residues. Germline CDR1 is SGHNT and CDR2 is YYREEE (reference sequence). The trim removed 7 bases at V and 4 bases at J, leaving 14 bases unmatched. CDR3 coding DNA: TGTGCCAGCGGAGAGGGACTAGCGGGGGCCCGGGGCCCAGATACGCAGTATTTT. It yields the protein CASGEGLAGARGPDTQYF.

This chain connects TRBV29-1 to TRBJ2-5, with D maybe TRBD1 (5 bases). Matching the DNA end better, TRBJ2-7 makes the J call doubtful. Per germline, CDR1 SQVTM and CDR2 ANQGSEA. The CDR3 runs to 13 residues. CDR3 nucleotide sequence: TGCAGCGTTAGACAGCGCTTCTCCTACGAGCAGTACTTC. It specifies CSVRQRFSYEQYF.

The rearrangement links TRBV15 to TRBJ1-4; TRBD1 matches 7 bases. J lost 4 bases, V lost 2 bases, and 4 bases had no gene match. The CDR3 totals 15 residues. CDR1 and CDR2 from the germline V gene are LNHNV and YYDKDF (reference sequence). For the CDR3, the DNA is TGTGCCACCAGCAGATACCGGGACAGTAATGAAAAACTGTTTTTT. Translation gives CATSRYRDSNEKLFF.

This clone has only a few counts. The J gene is TRBJ1-1, the V gene TRBV25-1, with a possible D match to TRBD1 (6 bases). The CDR3 has 15 amino acids. V lost 4 bases and J 1 base, leaving 13 bases between the germline ends. The V gene's germline CDR1 is MGHDK and CDR2 SYGVNS. CDR3 sequence (DNA): TGTGCCAGCAGTGGACCGGGACACCGGAACACTGAAGCTTTCTTT. Its protein is CASSGPGHRNTEAFF.

This chain joins TRBV7-9 and TRBJ1-2, with a tentative D call TRBD1 (6 bases). Trimming cost V 3 bases and J 0 bases, with 14 bases left between them. Germline values: CDR1 SEHNR, CDR2 FQNEAQ (reference sequence). The CDR3 sequence is 16 residues long. CDR3 region: CASSFLRQDTNYGYTF. The CDR3, as DNA: TGTGCCAGCAGCTTCCTCAGACAGGATACTAACTATGGCTACACCTTC.

CDR3 coding DNA: TGTGCCAGCACCAGCGATAGTTCTGAGACCCAGTACTTC. Translated, it gives CASTSDSSETQYF. This chain links TRBV28 with TRBJ2-5; D unresolved. The CDR3 loop spans 13 amino acids. With 7 bases removed from V and 5 bases from J, the gap between germline ends came to 14 bases. Per the germline V gene, CDR1 is MDHEN and CDR2 is SYDVKM.

The chain employs TRBV6-6 and TRBJ2-7; 8 bases agree with TRBD1. V lost 5 bases and J lost 2; bases outside the gene matches: 8. This CDR3 contains 15 residues. Per germline, CDR1 MNHNY and CDR2 SVGAGI (reference sequence). Here the CDR3 DNA reads TGTGCCAGCAGTCCCCAGGACAGGGCCGCCTACGAGCAGTACTTC. Residues: CASSPQDRAAYEQYF.